These 21 T cell receptor beta chains came from one sample sequenced in a study of blood T cell repertoires in COVID-19. Sequenced by immunoSEQ multiplex PCR; TCRdb stores in-frame clones only, minus some. There are roughly 330,000 clones in the sample; about 90% occur only once, and approximately 5.3% lies in the top ten. Sequencing input: PBMCs or T cells enriched from blood (not recorded which). These receptors were taken from a woman between 25 and 40 years old who had recovered from COVID-19.

This chain links TRBV12-5 with TRBJ2-1, with a possible D match to TRBD2 (6 bases). The CDR3 is made up of 16 amino acids. Trimming removed 1 base at V and 0 bases at J, with 10 bases between. Germline loops: CDR1 LGHNT, CDR2 FRNRAP. Written as DNA, the CDR3 is TGTGCTAGTGGTTTGGGGCGGGGAAGCTCCTACAATGAGCAGTTCTTC. It specifies CASGLGRGSSYNEQFF.

In its sample, this clone was seen once. The genes are TRBV11-2 and TRBJ1-1; no reliable D call. Germline CDR1 reads SGHAT; CDR2 reads FQNNGV. The CDR3 sequence is 14 residues long. V dropped 5 bases and J dropped 3 bases, with 13 bases sitting between them. The CDR3: CASSPSRADTEAFF. DNA for the CDR3: TGTGCCAGCAGCCCTAGTCGAGCGGACACTGAAGCTTTCTTT.

The chain is built from TRBV2 and TRBJ1-5, with 7 bases that match TRBD1. Looked up from germline, CDR1 is SNHLY and CDR2 is FYNNEI. CDR3 length: 17 residues. The trim removed 2 bases at V and 0 bases at J, leaving 7 bases unmatched. The CDR3 loop is CASSESGTAISNQPQHF. CDR3 nucleotide sequence: TGTGCCAGCAGTGAATCCGGGACAGCGATTAGCAATCAGCCCCAGCATTTT.

The rearrangement joins TRBV11-2 to TRBJ1-2; D is ambiguous. The CDR3 has 9 residues. V dropped 10 bases and J dropped 2 bases, with 2 bases sitting between them. Looked up from germline, CDR1 is SGHAT and CDR2 is FQNNGV. As DNA, the CDR3 is TGTGCCACAAACTATGGCTACACCTTC. Translating it yields CATNYGYTF.

CDR3 sequence (DNA): TGTGCCAGCAGCCTAAACACCATATATTTT. This sequence encodes CASSLNTIYF. The chain couples TRBV7-9 to TRBJ1-3; D uncertain. CDR1 is SEHNR, CDR2 FQNEAQ, per germline (reference sequence). Trimming cost V 5 bases and J 6 bases, with 2 bases left between them. The CDR3 runs 10 residues.

This chain uses TRBV5-1 with TRBJ1-1, with D possibly being TRBD1 (5 bases). The CDR3 length is 13 residues. V was cut by 0 bases and J by 6 bases, with 9 bases left in between. From germline, CDR1 is SGHRS and CDR2 YFSETQ. The CDR3 region is CASSLGGVPEAFF. The CDR3 nucleotides are TGCGCCAGCAGCTTGGGGGGGGTCCCTGAAGCTTTCTTT.

To note about this clone: This sample also contains other DNA sequences that code for the same CDR3. The V gene is TRBV7-2, the J gene TRBJ1-5; 9 nucleotides align to TRBD1. CDR3 size: 14 residues. The J segment lost 7 bases and the V segment lost 5 bases, leaving 6 bases of the junction unmatched. Looked up from germline, CDR1 is SGHTA and CDR2 is FQGNSA. As DNA, the CDR3 is TGTGCCAGCAGCCTGGACAGGGGAGGGCAGCCCCAGCATTTT. Translation gives CASSLDRGGQPQHF.

This clone occurred a few times. CDR3 sequence (DNA): TGTGCCAGCAGTTTCGGGGACATCTATGGCTACACCTTC. It is translated as CASSFGDIYGYTF. The chain links TRBV12-3 or TRBV12-4 to TRBJ1-2, with D perhaps matching TRBD1 (6 bases). CDR3 length equals 13 residues. The ends were cut back, 3 bases at V and 4 bases at J, with 9 bases in the middle.

The rearrangement links TRBV9 to TRBJ1-2, with 9 bases matching TRBD1. The germline gives CDR1 SGDLS, CDR2 YYNGEE. V shed 0 bases and J 4 bases; nucleotides not matched to a gene: 7. This CDR3 is 16 amino acids long. The CDR3 nucleotides read TGTGCCAGCAGCGTAGAGGACAGGGGTCAGACCTATGGCTACACCTTC. Protein: CASSVEDRGQTYGYTF.

This chain connects TRBV7-6 to TRBJ1-2; D is unresolved. Trimming pared 1 base from V and 7 bases from J, leaving 16 bases between. The germline gives CDR1 SGHVS, CDR2 FNYEAQ. The CDR3 consists of 15 residues. The CDR3 reads CASSLEVTGSGGYTF. CDR3 DNA sequence: TGTGCCAGCAGCTTAGAAGTTACGGGCAGCGGTGGCTACACCTTC.

The V and J genes are TRBV30 and TRBJ1-2; weak D call: TRBD1 (5 bases). Germline loops: CDR1 GTSNPN, CDR2 SVGIG (reference sequence). This CDR3 is 14 amino acids long. V lost 5 bases and J lost 6, with 19 bases in between. The CDR3 loop reads CAWAAQSGWNGYTF. The CDR3, as DNA: TGTGCCTGGGCCGCCCAGTCAGGGTGGAATGGCTACACCTTC.

J is TRBJ2-4 and V is TRBV9, with D perhaps TRBD1 (6 bases). CDR1 and CDR2 from the germline V gene are SGDLS and YYNGEE. CDR3 length: 15 residues. Trimming pared 0 bases from V and 4 bases from J, leaving 11 bases between. The DNA for the CDR3 is TGTGCCAGCAGCGTAGATGGGGGCATGAAAAACATTCAGTACTTC. Its translation: CASSVDGGMKNIQYF.

This chain connects TRBV19 to TRBJ1-2; maybe TRBD1 (5 bases). The CDR3 sequence is 14 residues long. Trimming left V 5 bases short and J 3 bases short, with 13 bases between. CDR1 is LNHDA, CDR2 SQIVND, per germline (reference sequence). In DNA, the CDR3 is TGTGCCAGTAGTGTCCGGACACGAGACTATGGCTACACCTTC. It yields the protein CASSVRTRDYGYTF. The whole variable domain, remainder taken from reference TRBV19 and TRBJ1-2, is DGGITQSPKYLFRKEGQNVTLSCEQNLNHDAMYWYRQDPGQGLRLIYYSQIVNDFQKGDIAEGYSVSREKKESFPLTVTSAQKNPTAFYLCASSVRTRDYGYTFGSGTRLTVV.

The chain links TRBV6-5 to TRBJ1-1, with D hard to call. The ends were cut back, 2 bases at V and 7 bases at J, with 11 bases in the middle. CDR1 and CDR2 (germline): MNHEY, SVGAGI. This CDR3 comprises 13 residues. CDR3 DNA sequence: TGTGCCAGCAGTTACCCGGGAGGGAGTGAAGCTTTCTTT. It is translated as CASSYPGGSEAFF.

J is TRBJ1-1 and V is TRBV28; TRBD1 might be the D (6 bases). Trimming cost V 6 bases and J 0 bases, with 14 bases left between them. The length of the CDR3 is 15 residues. CDR1 is MDHEN and CDR2 is SYDVKM in the germline V gene. CDR3 sequence (DNA): TGTGCCAGCAGCCTGACAGGTCGAATGAACACTGAAGCTTTCTTT. Its protein product is CASSLTGRMNTEAFF. Full variable domain (missing parts from reference TRBV28 and TRBJ1-1): DVKVTQSSRYLVKRTGEKVFLECVQDMDHENMFWYRQDPGLGLRLIYFSYDVKMKEKGDIPEGYSVSREKKERFSLILESASTNQTSMYLCASSLTGRMNTEAFFGQGTRLTVV.

DNA of the CDR3: TGCGCCAGCAGGGAAGGGGGCTTCACAGATACGCAGTATTTT. The encoded protein is CASREGGFTDTQYF. The chain is built from TRBV5-1 and TRBJ2-3, with 7 bases identical to TRBD1. CDR3 length: 14 residues. From germline, CDR1 is SGHRS and CDR2 YFSETQ. The V segment lost 5 bases and the J segment 2 bases; nucleotides outside the gene matches: 5.

This chain joins TRBV18 and TRBJ1-5; possibly TRBD1 for D (6 bases). This CDR3 is built from 17 residues. Looked up from germline, CDR1 is KGHSH and CDR2 is LQKENI. V lost 4 bases to trimming and J lost 0 bases, with 16 bases between them. The CDR3 is CASSLRQARYSNQPQHF. The CDR3 region has the DNA TGTGCCAGCTCACTGCGACAGGCCCGGTATAGCAATCAGCCCCAGCATTTT.

This rearrangement joins TRBV3-1 (or the pseudogene TRBV3-2) to TRBJ1-2; 8 bases fit TRBD1. This CDR3 spans 15 amino acids. Germline V gene lookup returns CDR1 LGHDT and CDR2 YNNKEL (reference sequence). J gave up 6 bases and V 4 bases, and 10 bases lay outside the gene matches. The CDR3 here is CASSLRTGQTHGYTF. The CDR3 coding sequence is TGTGCCAGCAGCCTTCGGACAGGGCAGACGCATGGCTACACCTTC.

This rearrangement joins TRBV7-9 to TRBJ1-4, with D perhaps matching TRBD1 (6 bases). This CDR3 is built from 15 residues. The V end lost 5 bases, the J end lost 1 base, and 11 bases lay between the germline ends. Germline V gene data show CDR1 as SEHNR and CDR2 as FQNEAQ (reference sequence). CDR3 DNA sequence: TGTGCCAGCAGCAAAACCAGGGGAACTAATGAAAAACTGTTTTTT. This codes for CASSKTRGTNEKLFF.

This chain links TRBV25-1 with TRBJ1-6; D uncertain. The CDR3 length is 12 residues. Germline lookup yields CDR1 MGHDK and CDR2 SYGVNS. The germline V and J ends were trimmed by 6 bases and 10 bases, with 10 bases remaining between them. The CDR3 DNA reads as TGTGCCAGCAGAGATGGGCGATCACCCCTCCACTTT. Protein sequence: CASRDGRSPLHF.

The V and J genes are TRBV5-1 and TRBJ1-1; 7 bases align to TRBD1. The germline V gene encodes CDR1 SGHRS and CDR2 YFSETQ. There are 15 residues in the CDR3. V dropped 3 bases and J dropped 0; count of bases not matched to a gene: 5. CDR3 in DNA: TGCGCCAGCAGCTCAGTGACAGGGCTGAACACTGAAGCTTTCTTT. It encodes CASSSVTGLNTEAFF.